The rows below give T cell receptor beta chains drawn from one sample of a study of blood T cell repertoires in COVID-19. The table came from immunoSEQ multiplex PCR; TCRdb's copy has only in-frame clones and leaves some out. The sample has around 79,000 clones; approximately 83% are singletons. Sequenced sample: peripheral blood. Source of these receptors: a woman aged 55 to 70 with acute or convalescent COVID-19. Each CDR3 is given with its conserved first and last residue. The D gene is left open where the match is weak. Expanded clones get a size class; other rows say once, few or many, or leave the size out.

J,V,size,D,CDR3,DNA
TRBJ1-5,TRBV12-2,NA,NA,CASRLGGGDQPQHF,TGTGCAAGTCGCTTAGGCGGGGGAGATCAGCCCCAGCATTTT
TRBJ1-1,TRBV5-1,few,TRBD1,CASSFSGGPNTEAFF,TGCGCCAGCAGCTTTTCAGGGGGGCCGAACACTGAAGCTTTCTTT
TRBJ2-2,TRBV3-1/TRBV3-2,NA,TRBD1,CASSQRTGGNTGELFF,TGTGCCAGCAGCCAGAGGACAGGGGGGAACACCGGGGAGCTGTTTTTT
TRBJ2-7,TRBV6-5,NA,NA,CASSYLQGPAEQYF,TGTGCCAGCAGTTACCTCCAGGGCCCCGCGGAGCAGTACTTC
TRBJ2-2,TRBV5-1,NA,NA,CASSFLRTGELFF,TGCGCCAGCAGCTTTCTCCGGACCGGGGAGCTGTTTTTT
TRBJ1-5,TRBV3-1/TRBV3-2,NA,NA,CASSQDLNQPQHF,TGTGCCAGCAGCCAAGATTTAAATCAGCCCCAGCATTTT
TRBJ2-2,TRBV7-3,NA,NA,CASSRYQGTGELFF,TGTGCCAGCAGCCGATATCAGGGGACCGGGGAGCTGTTTTTT
TRBJ2-7,TRBV2,NA,TRBD1,CASSERTGSDEQYF,TGTGCCAGCAGTGAAAGGACAGGGTCAGACGAGCAGTACTTC
TRBJ1-2,TRBV28,NA,NA,CASSFAPSPRYGYTF,TGTGCCAGCAGTTTTGCCCCCTCACCTAGGTATGGCTACACCTTC
TRBJ1-2,TRBV19,NA,NA,CASNPGFVNYGYTF,TGTGCCAGTAACCCGGGTTTTGTTAACTATGGCTACACCTTC
TRBJ2-1,TRBV9,medium-sized,TRBD2,CASSVGGSGGYNEQFF,TGTGCCAGCAGCGTAGGCGGTAGCGGGGGTTACAATGAGCAGTTCTTC
TRBJ2-3,TRBV5-1,NA,TRBD2,CASSSGTSGGWVDTQYF,TGCGCCAGCAGCTCCGGGACTAGCGGGGGGTGGGTGGATACGCAGTATTTT
TRBJ2-5,TRBV29-1,NA,NA,CSASREQETQYF,TGCAGCGCCTCCCGGGAGCAAGAGACCCAGTACTTC
TRBJ1-1,TRBV19,NA,TRBD1,CATLPRTGADTEAFF,TGTGCCACCCTGCCTAGGACAGGGGCGGACACTGAAGCTTTCTTT
TRBJ2-7,TRBV24-1,NA,NA,CATSDLGIRPLAEQYF,TGTGCCACCAGTGATTTGGGTATACGACCCCTAGCAGAGCAGTACTTC
TRBJ2-2,TRBV2,NA,NA,CASSFLTGLTGELFF,TGTGCCAGCAGTTTTCTGACAGGCTTAACCGGGGAGCTGTTTTTT
TRBJ1-3,TRBV10-2,NA,NA,CASSQQGTGNTIYF,TGCGCCAGCAGTCAGCAGGGTACTGGAAACACCATATATTTT
TRBJ2-1,TRBV9,NA,NA,CASSVDRAEYNEQFF,TGTGCCAGCAGCGTAGATCGAGCGGAGTACAATGAGCAGTTCTTC
TRBJ1-1,TRBV30,NA,NA,CAWREEVVTEAFF,TGTGCCTGGAGGGAAGAGGTAGTCACTGAAGCTTTCTTT
TRBJ1-4,TRBV5-1,NA,TRBD1,CASSLEGQGREKLFF,TGCGCCAGCAGCTTGGAGGGACAGGGTCGCGAAAAACTGTTTTTT
TRBJ1-1,TRBV30,NA,TRBD1,CAWSLPGQGKWEAFF,TGTGCCTGGAGTTTGCCGGGACAGGGAAAGTGGGAAGCTTTCTTT
TRBJ2-7,TRBV25-1,NA,TRBD1,CASGGGQASRGQYF,TGTGCCAGCGGAGGAGGACAGGCTTCACGGGGGCAGTACTTC
TRBJ1-1,TRBV10-2,NA,NA,CASSERRGEAFF,TGCGCCAGCAGTGAGAGAAGGGGAGAAGCTTTCTTT
TRBJ1-1,TRBV5-1,once,NA,CASSLSFMLGVNTEAFF,TGCGCCAGCAGCTTAAGCTTCATGCTGGGCGTGAACACTGAAGCTTTCTTT
TRBJ1-1,TRBV19,NA,NA,CASNFAANTEAFF,TGTGCCAGTAACTTCGCGGCGAACACTGAAGCTTTCTTT
TRBJ2-3,TRBV5-1,NA,TRBD1,CASSLGVGDRAADTQYF,TGCGCCAGCAGCTTGGGGGTCGGGGACAGGGCCGCGGATACGCAGTATTTT
TRBJ2-7,TRBV11-2,NA,TRBD2,CAGKASGADEQYF,TGTGCCGGGAAGGCTAGCGGGGCCGACGAGCAGTACTTC
TRBJ2-7,TRBV19,NA,TRBD1,CASSFGTGSGEQYF,TGTGCCAGTAGCTTCGGGACAGGGTCGGGCGAGCAGTACTTC
TRBJ1-1,TRBV12-2,NA,NA,CASRLSDRLNTEAFF,TGTGCAAGTCGCTTGTCGGACAGGCTGAACACTGAAGCTTTCTTT
TRBJ1-1,TRBV5-5,NA,NA,CASSLAGLERGEAFF,TGTGCCAGCAGCTTGGCCGGCCTTGAAAGGGGTGAAGCTTTCTTT
TRBJ1-4,TRBV6-1,few,NA,CASSEFVPEEKLFF,TGTGCCAGCAGTGAATTTGTCCCCGAGGAAAAACTGTTTTTT
TRBJ1-2,TRBV3-1/TRBV3-2,once,NA,CASSQLEHGYTF,TGTGCCAGCAGCCAGCTGGAGCATGGCTACACCTTC
TRBJ2-3,TRBV2,few,TRBD1,CASMKDRGKTDTQYF,TGTGCCAGCATGAAGGACAGGGGGAAAACAGATACGCAGTATTTT
TRBJ2-3,TRBV13,NA,TRBD2,CASSLEASGGSSTDTQYF,TGTGCCAGCAGCTTAGAGGCTAGCGGGGGGTCTAGCACAGATACGCAGTATTTT
TRBJ2-4,TRBV11-2,few,TRBD2,CASSPALAGGPIDRDIQYF,TGTGCCAGCAGCCCCGCACTAGCGGGGGGGCCTATCGATCGGGACATTCAGTACTTC
TRBJ2-7,TRBV3-1/TRBV3-2,NA,NA,CASSQGGKRSDEQYF,TGTGCCAGCAGCCAAGGAGGCAAGAGATCCGACGAGCAGTACTTC
TRBJ1-2,TRBV29-1,NA,TRBD1,CSVGTGFGYTF,TGCAGCGTTGGGACAGGGTTCGGCTACACCTTC
TRBJ1-1,TRBV6-5,NA,NA,CASSSIRPSGGTEAFF,TGTGCCAGCAGTTCGATCCGACCGTCCGGGGGCACTGAAGCTTTCTTT
TRBJ1-6,TRBV3-1/TRBV3-2,NA,NA,CASSASIGSPLHF,TGTGCCAGCAGCGCGAGCATTGGTTCACCCCTCCACTTT
TRBJ2-1,TRBV5-1,NA,NA,CASSSAGLLNEQFF,TGCGCCAGCAGTTCGGCGGGACTCCTCAATGAGCAGTTCTTC
TRBJ1-5,TRBV27,NA,NA,CASSLRYSNQPQHF,TGTGCCAGCAGTTTGCGGTATAGCAATCAGCCCCAGCATTTT
TRBJ1-4,TRBV5-5,NA,TRBD1,CASSLRQGERGEKLFF,TGTGCCAGCAGCTTACGACAGGGGGAAAGGGGTGAAAAACTGTTTTTT
TRBJ2-1,TRBV11-2,NA,TRBD2,CASSPTGLAGAEQFF,TGTGCCAGCAGCCCCACGGGACTAGCGGGGGCTGAGCAGTTCTTC
TRBJ1-4,TRBV6-6,NA,TRBD1,CASSYGQGGEKLFF,TGTGCCAGCAGTTATGGACAGGGTGGAGAAAAACTGTTTTTT
TRBJ1-1,TRBV15,NA,NA,CATSSPGGSEAFF,TGTGCCACCAGCAGTCCAGGAGGGTCTGAAGCTTTCTTT
TRBJ1-2,TRBV6-6,NA,NA,CASSTTPANYGYTF,TGTGCCAGCAGTACGACACCCGCTAACTATGGCTACACCTTC
TRBJ2-7,TRBV6-2/TRBV6-3,NA,TRBD1,CASSLTGVREQYF,TGTGCCAGCAGTTTGACAGGGGTTCGGGAGCAGTACTTC
TRBJ1-2,TRBV6-5,NA,NA,CASSYGYRDFHGYTF,TGTGCCAGCAGTTACGGTTACAGAGATTTTCATGGCTACACCTTC
TRBJ1-2,TRBV10-3,NA,NA,CAISDSRGPSYGYTF,TGTGCCATCAGTGATTCCAGGGGCCCTTCCTATGGCTACACCTTC
TRBJ2-5,TRBV4-2,NA,TRBD2,CASSQDLTSGGKTQYF,TGTGCCAGCAGCCAAGACCTGACTAGCGGGGGAAAGACCCAGTACTTC
TRBJ1-2,TRBV18,NA,NA,CASSPDRGSYGYTF,TGTGCCAGCTCACCAGATAGAGGGAGCTATGGCTACACCTTC
TRBJ1-4,TRBV2,NA,TRBD1,CASRDRTGREKLFF,TGTGCCAGCAGGGACAGGACAGGGAGGGAAAAACTGTTTTTT
TRBJ1-4,TRBV3-1/TRBV3-2,NA,TRBD1,CASSRIGQGMTNEKLFF,TGTGCCAGCAGCCGGATCGGACAGGGAATGACTAATGAAAAACTGTTTTTT
TRBJ1-1,TRBV6-5,NA,NA,CASSYSEGNTEAFF,TGTGCCAGCAGCTATTCGGAGGGAAACACTGAAGCTTTCTTT
TRBJ2-3,TRBV5-1,NA,TRBD2,CASSLGGTITDTQYF,TGCGCCAGCAGCTTGGGAGGGACTATCACAGATACGCAGTATTTT
TRBJ1-5,TRBV2,NA,TRBD1,CASSRDRGGNQPQHF,TGTGCCAGCAGCCGGGACAGGGGGGGAAATCAGCCCCAGCATTTT